The 26 T cell receptor beta chains below all came from one sample that was sequenced in a study of blood T cell repertoires in COVID-19. The protocol was immunoSEQ multiplex PCR, while the TCRdb copy is restricted to in-frame clones and leaves out a portion. The sample yields 200,000 or so clones, just over 85% seen once. The sequenced sample consisted of peripheral blood. Receptors were obtained from a man older than 75 with acute or convalescent COVID-19.

The J gene is TRBJ1-2, the V gene TRBV24-1; D is perhaps TRBD1 (5 bases). The V and J ends lost 7 bases and 10 bases respectively, with 18 bases between them. The CDR3 has 13 residues. CDR1 is KGHDR, CDR2 SFDVKD, per germline. CDR3 loop: CATRSPGTGVYTF. The CDR3 region has the DNA TGTGCCACCAGGAGCCCCGGGACTGGAGTCTACACCTTC.

V gene TRBV5-1 combines with J gene TRBJ2-7; possible D gene TRBD1, 6 bases. CDR1 SGHRS and CDR2 YFSETQ come from the germline V gene. V lost 5 bases, J lost 2 bases, and 14 bases lay in between. The CDR3 loop spans 14 amino acids. DNA of the CDR3: TGCGCCAGCAGACATCCGGGACACGCCTACGAGCAGTACTTC. Translating it yields CASRHPGHAYEQYF.

The chain couples TRBV18 to TRBJ1-2; D is undetermined. This CDR3 is built from 13 residues. Trimming took off 4 bases at V and 5 bases at J, with 11 bases between the two ends. Germline lookup yields CDR1 KGHSH and CDR2 LQKENI. CDR3 coding DNA: TGTGCCAGCTCACGAACAGAGTCATATGGCTACACCTTC. Translation: CASSRTESYGYTF.

V is TRBV28 and J is TRBJ2-7, with a weak D call TRBD1 (6 bases). The CDR3 contains 12 residues. Trimming removed 7 bases from V and 2 bases from J, with 9 bases in between. Germline V gene sequence: CDR1 MDHEN, CDR2 SYDVKM. The CDR3 DNA is TGTGCCAGCAACAGGGCCGCCTACGAGCAGTACTTC. The encoded protein is CASNRAAYEQYF.

The rearrangement uses TRBV19 and TRBJ1-4, with TRBD1 as a possible D gene (6 bases). In germline, CDR1 is LNHDA, CDR2 SQIVND (reference sequence). Trimming stripped 5 bases from V and 8 bases from J, with 15 bases between. This CDR3 region has 14 residues. CDR3 protein: CASSPRGGREKLFF. Here the CDR3 DNA reads TGTGCCAGTAGTCCGAGAGGGGGACGAGAAAAACTGTTTTTT.

This rearrangement joins TRBV5-1 to TRBJ1-6; 7 nucleotides line up with TRBD1. This CDR3 contains 14 residues. Germline assignment: CDR1 SGHRS and CDR2 YFSETQ. V shed 3 bases, J shed 7 bases, and the junction held 4 bases outside the gene matches. The CDR3 region is CASSSGQANSPLHF. The DNA for the CDR3 is TGCGCCAGCAGCTCCGGACAGGCAAATTCACCCCTCCACTTT.

This rearrangement joins TRBV9 to TRBJ1-1; perhaps TRBD1 as D (5 bases). V was cut by 2 bases and J by 4 bases, with 12 bases left in between. The germline gives CDR1 SGDLS, CDR2 YYNGEE. The CDR3 has 14 residues. DNA of the CDR3: TGTGCCAGCAGCGTCCAGGGTCAAGGCACTGAAGCTTTCTTT. As protein: CASSVQGQGTEAFF. Full variable domain (outside the CDR3, taken from reference TRBV9 and TRBJ1-1): DSGVTQTPKHLITATGQRVTLRCSPRSGDLSVYWYQQSLDQGLQFLIQYYNGEERAKGNILERFSAQQFPDLHSELNLSSLELGDSALYFCASSVQGQGTEAFFGQGTRLTVV.

The chain has TRBV14 and TRBJ2-2, with 9 bases lining up with TRBD1. V shed 5 bases, J shed 5 bases, and the junction held 6 bases outside the gene matches. Germline V gene data show CDR1 as SGHDN and CDR2 as FVKESK. This CDR3 comprises 15 residues. In nucleotides, the CDR3 is TGTGCCAGCAGCACACAGGGGGCGGAGACCGGGGAGCTGTTTTTT. It codes for CASSTQGAETGELFF.

The chain joins TRBV6-5 to TRBJ2-2, with TRBD1 matching 7 bases. Germline CDR1 reads MNHEY; CDR2 reads SVGAGI. The CDR3 runs to 14 residues. V trimming: 7 bases; J trimming: 4 bases; junction bases outside the gene matches: 6. The CDR3 nucleotides read TGTGCCAGCACCTGGGACAGATCCACCGGGGAGCTGTTTTTT. This translates into CASTWDRSTGELFF.

The chain has TRBV28 and TRBJ1-4, with TRBD1 identical over 9 bases. The CDR3 extends over 15 amino acids. The germline gives CDR1 MDHEN, CDR2 SYDVKM. V shed 7 bases and J 5 bases; nucleotides not matched to a gene: 8. CDR3 sequence reads: CASTTIGTGNEKLFF. The CDR3 region has the DNA TGTGCCAGCACCACCATCGGGACAGGGAATGAAAAACTGTTTTTT.

V gene TRBV5-1 combines with J gene TRBJ2-2, with unresolved D. Trimming removed 4 bases from V and 3 bases from J, with 10 bases in between. This CDR3 region has 14 residues. Germline-derived CDR1 and CDR2 are SGHRS and YFSETQ. CDR3 amino acids: CASSVEVYTGELFF. CDR3 sequence (DNA): TGCGCCAGCAGCGTCGAGGTTTACACCGGGGAGCTGTTTTTT.

This rearrangement joins TRBV12-5 to TRBJ2-1; D perhaps matches TRBD2 (5 bases). Germline values: CDR1 LGHNT, CDR2 FRNRAP. The germline V and J ends were trimmed by 5 bases and 0 bases, with 11 bases remaining between them. This CDR3 region has 15 residues. CDR3 in amino acids: CASGLGLSSYNEQFF. CDR3 bases: TGTGCTAGTGGTCTCGGACTTTCCTCCTACAATGAGCAGTTCTTC.

The chain links TRBV18 to TRBJ2-7; TRBD2 matches at 9 bases. The CDR3 has 16 amino acids. Trimming cost V 3 bases and J 1 base; bases outside gene matches: 7. The germline V gene has CDR1 KGHSH and CDR2 LQKENI. Here the CDR3 reads CASSPGGGALSYEQYF. The CDR3 nucleotides are TGTGCCAGCTCACCCGGCGGGGGGGCCCTATCCTACGAGCAGTACTTC.

In its sample, this clone was seen once. CDR3 loop: CAFDGTGANTEAFF. Here the CDR3 DNA reads TGTGCCTTTGACGGGACAGGGGCGAACACTGAAGCTTTCTTT. V gene TRBV30 combines with J gene TRBJ1-1; 10 bases line up with TRBD1. V shed 7 bases, J shed 1 base, and the junction held 6 bases outside the gene matches. The germline CDR1 and CDR2 sequences are GTSNPN and SVGIG (reference sequence). The CDR3 is made up of 14 amino acids.

This clone appeared once. The chain employs TRBV27 and TRBJ2-7; 8 bases match TRBD1. After removal of 4 bases from V and 4 bases from J, the junction contained 6 bases not matched to a gene. Germline-derived CDR1 and CDR2 are MNHEY and SMNVEV (reference sequence). This CDR3 contains 14 residues. As DNA, the CDR3 is TGTGCCAGCAGTTCCACACAGGGGGTGTACGAGCAGTACTTC. Encoded protein: CASSSTQGVYEQYF.

This clone was detected once. V is TRBV3-1 (or the pseudogene TRBV3-2) and J is TRBJ2-1; maybe TRBD1 (6 bases). V shed 4 bases and J shed 4 bases, with 14 bases lying between them. This CDR3 has 15 amino acids. Germline V CDR1 and CDR2: LGHDT, YNNKEL (reference sequence). The CDR3 nucleotides read TGTGCCAGCAGCCGTTATGGACAGACTTACAATGAGCAGTTCTTC. It is translated as CASSRYGQTYNEQFF.

The rearrangement uses TRBV6-5 and TRBJ2-3; the match to TRBD2 covers 7 bases. Per germline, CDR1 MNHEY and CDR2 SVGAGI. The ends lost 4 bases at V and 0 bases at J; junction bases unmatched: 4. The CDR3 spans 15 residues. The CDR3 nucleotides read TGTGCCAGCAGTTGGCAGCGGGGAAGCACAGATACGCAGTATTTT. It yields the protein CASSWQRGSTDTQYF.

The chain links TRBV28 to TRBJ1-2; TRBD1 is a possible D gene (6 bases). The germline V gene has CDR1 MDHEN and CDR2 SYDVKM. This CDR3 has 15 residues. Deletions cut 5 bases from V and 7 bases from J, with 20 bases between. The CDR3 loop is CASSQRGRGGSGYTF. CDR3 DNA sequence: TGTGCCAGCAGTCAGAGAGGTAGAGGGGGAAGTGGCTACACCTTC.

In the case of this clone: The same CDR3 can be traced to other DNA sequences in this sample. V and J are TRBV11-3 and TRBJ2-5, with 13 bases identical to TRBD2. The germline CDR1 and CDR2 sequences are SGHNT and YENEEA. Trimming cost V 1 base and J 4 bases; bases outside gene matches: 0. The CDR3 has 15 residues. CDR3: CASSLGLAGGETQYF. The CDR3 bases are TGTGCCAGCAGCTTAGGACTAGCGGGAGGAGAGACCCAGTACTTC.

The chain has TRBV29-1 and TRBJ2-5; TRBD1 matches at 7 bases. Trimming cost V 6 bases and J 3 bases; bases outside gene matches: 7. Germline lookup yields CDR1 SQVTM and CDR2 ANQGSEA. The CDR3 sequence is 13 residues long. The CDR3: CSVQQQGKETQYF. CDR3 in DNA: TGCAGCGTGCAACAACAGGGGAAAGAGACCCAGTACTTC.

The chain couples TRBV6-5 to TRBJ1-4; D gene uncertain. Germline V gene sequence: CDR1 MNHEY, CDR2 SVGAGI. This CDR3 has 15 amino acids. Trimming shortened V by 0 bases and J by 7 bases, and 12 bases separated the two germline ends. The CDR3 DNA is TGTGCCAGCAGTTACTCCCCCTTTGGCGGTGAAAAACTGTTTTTT. Translation: CASSYSPFGGEKLFF.

In DNA form, the CDR3 reads TGTGCCAGCAGCTCGACAGGGAGACATGAAAAACTGTTTTTT. It is translated as CASSSTGRHEKLFF. The chain combines TRBV7-8 with TRBJ1-4, with 7 bases identical to TRBD1. The V gene end was trimmed by 4 bases and the J gene end by 6 bases; junction bases not matched to a gene: 5. CDR3 length equals 14 residues. Germline V gene data show CDR1 as SGHVS and CDR2 as FQNEAQ.

In its sample, this clone was seen once. This chain joins TRBV28 and TRBJ1-1; TRBD1 aligns across 8 bases. The CDR3 loop spans 15 amino acids. Germline V gene sequence: CDR1 MDHEN, CDR2 SYDVKM. J lost 5 bases, V lost 5 bases, and 10 bases had no gene match. The CDR3 DNA sequence: TGTGCCAGCAGTACCCCGGGCAGGGGGCGAACTGAAGCTTTCTTT. Amino acid sequence: CASSTPGRGRTEAFF.

The chain combines TRBV4-1 with TRBJ2-1; 9 nucleotides match TRBD2. Germline loops: CDR1 MGHRA, CDR2 YSYEKL. The CDR3 has 16 residues. Germline trimming cut 0 bases from V and 6 bases from J; bases unmatched to any gene: 6. Here the CDR3 DNA reads TGCGCCAGCAGCCAAGATTATAGGACTAGCGCCAATGAGCAGTTCTTC. Its translation: CASSQDYRTSANEQFF.

The genes are TRBV19 and TRBJ2-5; maybe TRBD1 (5 bases). The germline V gene encodes CDR1 LNHDA and CDR2 SQIVND (reference sequence). This CDR3 has 16 amino acids. V was cut by 5 bases and J by 3 bases, with 19 bases left in between. CDR3 coding DNA: TGTGCCAGTAGTCCGGGTAGCTGGCAGGGTAAAGAGACCCAGTACTTC. Its translation is CASSPGSWQGKETQYF.

The chain combines TRBV4-1 with TRBJ2-3; possible D gene TRBD2, 6 bases. The CDR3 has 15 residues. With 2 bases removed from V and 0 bases from J, the gap between germline ends came to 9 bases. CDR1 MGHRA and CDR2 YSYEKL come from the germline V gene. Written as DNA, the CDR3 is TGCGCCAGCAGCCAATCGGGGGTTAGCACAGATACGCAGTATTTT. Translating it yields CASSQSGVSTDTQYF.